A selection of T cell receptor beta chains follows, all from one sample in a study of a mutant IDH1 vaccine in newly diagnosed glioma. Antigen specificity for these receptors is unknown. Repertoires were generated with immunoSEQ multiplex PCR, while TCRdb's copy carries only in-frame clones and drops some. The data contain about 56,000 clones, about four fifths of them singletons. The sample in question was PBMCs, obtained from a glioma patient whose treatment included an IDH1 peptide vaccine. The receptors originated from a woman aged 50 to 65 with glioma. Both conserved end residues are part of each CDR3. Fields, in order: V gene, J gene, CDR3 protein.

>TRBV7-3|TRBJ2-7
CASSLTWGQGYEQYF
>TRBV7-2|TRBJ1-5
CASSLGRNQPQHF
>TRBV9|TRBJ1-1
CASSVRTNTEAFF
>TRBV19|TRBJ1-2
CASSIETASWRGYTF
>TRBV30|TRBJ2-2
CAWKTGGTGELFF
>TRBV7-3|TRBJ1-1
CASSIRDRGRPAFF
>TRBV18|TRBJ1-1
CASSPNKGLNTEAFF
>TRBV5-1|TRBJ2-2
CASSLAGSGTGELFF
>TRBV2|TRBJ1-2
CASPDRASAPYGYTF
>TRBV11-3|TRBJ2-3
CASSPGLAGALDTQYF
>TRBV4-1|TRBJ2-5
CASSQDRDSQETQYF
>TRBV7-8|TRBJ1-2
CASSQGNYGYTF
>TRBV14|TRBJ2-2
CASSDRGSTGELFF
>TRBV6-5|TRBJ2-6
CASSYRGIEANVLTF
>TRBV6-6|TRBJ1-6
CASSYSIRDTLHF
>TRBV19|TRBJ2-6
CASSRQKGDSGANVLTF
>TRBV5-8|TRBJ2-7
CASSPYRAGGEQYF
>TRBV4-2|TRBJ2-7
CASSPLRPGRAGSSYEQYF
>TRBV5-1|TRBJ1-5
CASSLEGLTGQPQHF
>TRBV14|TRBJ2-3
CASTPEYTDTQYF
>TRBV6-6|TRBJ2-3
CASSYPGQGADTQYF
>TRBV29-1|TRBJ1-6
CSVQTGGNSPLHF
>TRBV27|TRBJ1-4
CASSTSGANEKLFF
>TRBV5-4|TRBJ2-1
CASGQGLFYNEQFF
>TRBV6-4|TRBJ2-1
CASSRLAGGNEQFF
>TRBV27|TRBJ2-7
CASSDTRDEQYF
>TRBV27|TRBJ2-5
CASSFSPTVPTGQYF
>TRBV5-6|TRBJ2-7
CASSWDPQADEQYF
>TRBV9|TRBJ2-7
CASSVGDRTSYEQYF
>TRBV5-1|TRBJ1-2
CASSWGQVRHGYTF
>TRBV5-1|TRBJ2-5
CASSPGTSREETQYF
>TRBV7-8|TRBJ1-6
CASSLERGLTGSPLHF
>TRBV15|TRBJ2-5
CATSRGDVRTGTMETQYF
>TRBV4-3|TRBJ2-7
CASSQLRDTSYEQYF
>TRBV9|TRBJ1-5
CASSVGEGGSNQPQHF
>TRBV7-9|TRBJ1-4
CASSPPRSTNEKLFF
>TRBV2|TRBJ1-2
CASIPDTIYGYTF
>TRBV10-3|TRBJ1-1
CAVSRVGVTEAFF
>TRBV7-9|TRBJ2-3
CASSGLAGNTQYF
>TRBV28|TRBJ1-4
CASSLTGAFNEKLFF
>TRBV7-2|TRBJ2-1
CASSLGGSSNEQFF
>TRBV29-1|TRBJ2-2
CSARTSGSGELFF
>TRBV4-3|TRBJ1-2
CASSQDTTAGYTF
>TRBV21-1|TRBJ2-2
CASSKEHRDRGINANTGELFF
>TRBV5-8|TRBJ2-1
CASSLERGGSYNEQFF
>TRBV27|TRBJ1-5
CASSLIPPGRRTGNQPQHF
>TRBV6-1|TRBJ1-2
CASSEAHRENYGYTF
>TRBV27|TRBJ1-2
CASSFDSTRGRLTHGYTF
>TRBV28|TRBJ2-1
CASTLTAPSEQFF
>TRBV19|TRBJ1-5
CASSLLVDQPQHF
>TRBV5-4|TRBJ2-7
CASSLLGAYEQYF
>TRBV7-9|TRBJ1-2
CASSLRRQPDYGYTF
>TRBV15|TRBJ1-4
CATSRDRVGGDNEKLFF
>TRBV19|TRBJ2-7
CASSIGTGSYEQYF
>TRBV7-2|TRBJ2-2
CARGGTANTGELFF
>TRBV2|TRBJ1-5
CASSYGESYKGLPQHF
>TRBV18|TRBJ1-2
CASSPRGGFYGYTF
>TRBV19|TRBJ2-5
CASMVGQGAGETQYF
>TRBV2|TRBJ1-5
CASSLGQRREPQHF
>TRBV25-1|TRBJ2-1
CASSGKHRGTNEQFF